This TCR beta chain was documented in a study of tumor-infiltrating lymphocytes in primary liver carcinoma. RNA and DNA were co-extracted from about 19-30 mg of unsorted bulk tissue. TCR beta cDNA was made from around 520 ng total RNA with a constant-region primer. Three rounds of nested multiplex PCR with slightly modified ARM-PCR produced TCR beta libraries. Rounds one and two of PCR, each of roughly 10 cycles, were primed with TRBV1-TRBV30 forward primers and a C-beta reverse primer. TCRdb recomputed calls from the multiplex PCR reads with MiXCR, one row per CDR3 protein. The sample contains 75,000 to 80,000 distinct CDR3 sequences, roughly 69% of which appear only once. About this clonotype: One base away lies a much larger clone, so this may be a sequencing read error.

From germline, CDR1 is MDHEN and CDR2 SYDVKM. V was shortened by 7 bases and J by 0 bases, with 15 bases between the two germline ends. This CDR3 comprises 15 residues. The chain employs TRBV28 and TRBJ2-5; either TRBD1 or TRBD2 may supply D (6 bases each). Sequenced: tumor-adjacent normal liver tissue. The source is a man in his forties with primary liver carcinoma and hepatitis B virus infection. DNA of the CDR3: TGTGCCAGCATGGGGGGACACCGCTACCAAGAGACCCAGTACTTC. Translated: CASMGGHRYQETQYF.